Following are 19 T cell receptor beta chains from one sample sequenced in a study of blood T cells in healthy people across ages. A sample-barcoded 5' primer and a J-beta primer mix were used in a second PCR of roughly 7 to 12 cycles. One entry per CDR3 protein results from TCRdb running MiXCR on the 5' RACE reads. This table holds more than 500,000 distinct CDR3 sequences, approximately 25% found once. Source material: blood. Receptor source: a woman between 70 and 85 years old in good health.

This clonotype has more than one count but fewer than ten. CDR3 DNA: TGTGCCAGCAGTTTTGGCGACAGACTTCAGTACTTC. This translates into CASSFGDRLQYF. The chain uses TRBV12-3 or TRBV12-4 and TRBJ2-4, with D tentatively TRBD1 (5 bases). The CDR3 contains 12 residues. Trimming stripped 3 bases from V and 11 bases from J, with 11 bases between.

This clonotype was observed a few times. The CDR3, as DNA: TGTGCCAGCAGCGCACTAGCGGGAGAGTCAGATACGCAGTATTTT. Translated, it gives CASSALAGESDTQYF. V gene TRBV6-4 combines with J gene TRBJ2-3; TRBD2 agrees at 11 bases. CDR1 and CDR2 (germline): MRHNA, SNTAGT. The V segment lost 6 bases and the J segment 4 bases; nucleotides outside the gene matches: 6. CDR3 size: 15 residues.

A remark on this clonotype: Compared with germline, one end of the junction differs, possibly owing to a read error. V is TRBV10-3 and J is TRBJ1-1, with D tentatively TRBD1 (5 bases). The CDR3 has 17 amino acids. The V gene's germline CDR1 is ENHRY and CDR2 SYGVKD. CDR3 in DNA: TGTACCATCAGTTCCACCCTCAGGGTAGGGTTGAACACTGAAGCTTTCTTT. This translates into CTISSTLRVGLNTEAFF.

The chain combines TRBV11-2 with TRBJ2-7; 7 bases are shared with TRBD1. CDR1 is SGHAT, CDR2 FQNNGV, per germline. The CDR3 consists of 13 residues. Unmatched junction bases numbered 7, after V lost 4 bases and J lost 7 bases. CDR3 in amino acids: CASSSLTGREQYF. CDR3 in DNA: TGTGCCAGCAGCTCCCTGACAGGGAGAGAGCAGTACTTC.

The rearrangement uses TRBV15 and TRBJ2-2; tentatively, D is TRBD1 (5 bases). V was cut by 0 bases and J by 6 bases, with 14 bases left in between. The CDR3 contains 16 residues. Germline CDR1 reads LNHNV; CDR2 reads YYDKDF (reference sequence). The CDR3 coding sequence is TGTGCCACCAGCAGAGAAAAGGGGCAGGGTGCCGGGGAGCTGTTTTTT. Residues: CATSREKGQGAGELFF. Full variable domain (remainder filled in from reference TRBV15 and TRBJ2-2): DAMVIQNPRYQVTQFGKPVTLSCSQTLNHNVMYWYQQKSSQAPKLLFHYYDKDFNNEADTPDNFQSRRPNTSFCFLDIRSPGLGDTAMYLCATSREKGQGAGELFFGEGSRLTVL.

V and J are TRBV27 and TRBJ1-5; D ambiguous. The germline CDR1 and CDR2 sequences are MNHEY and SMNVEV (reference sequence). The CDR3 extends over 12 amino acids. Between the trimmed V and J ends, which lost 5 bases and 4 bases, there was a span of 6 bases. The CDR3 DNA reads as TGTGCCAGCAGTCCGGTGAATCAGCCCCAGCATTTT. This sequence encodes CASSPVNQPQHF.

This chain connects TRBV12-3 or TRBV12-4 to TRBJ1-1; perhaps TRBD1 as D (6 bases). The V gene lost 3 bases and the J gene lost 4 bases, with 12 bases spanning the gap. The CDR3 covers 14 residues. This CDR3 reads CASSFVGGGTEAFF. The CDR3 nucleotides are TGTGCCAGCAGTTTTGTAGGGGGGGGCACTGAAGCTTTCTTT.

The V call is TRBV25-1, the J call TRBJ1-1; D is unclear. CDR3 length equals 15 residues. V lost 3 bases and J 1 base, leaving 12 bases between the germline ends. Germline CDR1 is MGHDK and CDR2 is SYGVNS. This CDR3 reads CASSDPHSGNTEAFF. Written as DNA, the CDR3 is TGTGCCAGCAGTGACCCCCATTCGGGGAACACTGAAGCTTTCTTT.

A few counts support this clonotype. A read error may account for a junction end that differs from germline. The chain uses TRBV12-3 or TRBV12-4 and TRBJ1-3; D gene unclear. There are 15 residues in the CDR3. This CDR3 is CASSTIRASGDTIYF. CDR3 DNA: TGTGCCAGCAGTACAATAAGGGCTTCTGGAGACACCATATATTTT.

V gene TRBV7-6 combines with J gene TRBJ2-5; 9 bases map to TRBD2. This CDR3 spans 16 amino acids. The germline V gene encodes CDR1 SGHVS and CDR2 FNYEAQ. V shed 4 bases and J 3 bases; nucleotides not matched to a gene: 9. DNA of the CDR3: TGTGCCAGCAGCTCCAGGGGTAGCGGGGGTAAAGAGACCCAGTACTTC. Its translation is CASSSRGSGGKETQYF.

Worth noting for this clonotype: Compared with germline, one end of the junction differs, possibly owing to a read error. V usage is TRBV28 and J usage is TRBJ2-7, with D perhaps assigned TRBD1 or TRBD2 (5 bases each). This CDR3 region has 11 residues. CDR1 is MDHEN, CDR2 SYDVKM, per germline. The CDR3 sequence is CASSLRDEQHF. In nucleotides, the CDR3 is TGTGCCAGCAGTTTAAGGGACGAGCAGCACTTC.

The rearrangement uses TRBV13 and TRBJ2-3, with unresolved D. The CDR3 runs 14 residues. V lost 5 bases and J 0 bases, leaving 9 bases between the germline ends. The V gene's germline CDR1 is PRHDT and CDR2 FYEKMQ (reference sequence). This chain's CDR3 is CASSLPRSTDTQYF. The CDR3 DNA is TGTGCCAGCAGCCTACCGAGAAGCACAGATACGCAGTATTTT.

This clonotype has only a few counts. This rearrangement joins TRBV13 to TRBJ2-1, with D unclear. This CDR3 has 17 residues. V was shortened by 4 bases and J by 0 bases, with 16 bases between the two germline ends. Germline lookup yields CDR1 PRHDT and CDR2 FYEKMQ (reference sequence). The CDR3 region has the DNA TGTGCCAGCAGCTCATATAATTTCCTCAGCTCCTACAATGAGCAGTTCTTC. The encoded protein is CASSSYNFLSSYNEQFF. Variable domain in full (rest from reference TRBV13 and TRBJ2-1): AAGVIQSPRHLIKEKRETATLKCYPIPRHDTVYWYQQGPGQDPQFLISFYEKMQSDKGSIPDRFSAQQFSDYHSELNMSSLELGDSALYFCASSSYNFLSSYNEQFFGPGTRLTVL.

This clonotype was observed a handful of times. V gene TRBV5-6 combines with J gene TRBJ1-2, with a weak D call TRBD1 (5 bases). CDR3 size: 15 residues. Per the germline V gene, CDR1 is SGHDT and CDR2 is YYEEEE. Between the trimmed V and J ends, which lost 1 base and 8 bases, there was a span of 18 bases. CDR3 region: CASSLSGARERGYTF. CDR3 bases: TGTGCCAGCAGCTTGAGTGGTGCCAGGGAAAGAGGCTACACCTTC.

This clonotype came up a few times. V and J are TRBV5-1 and TRBJ1-1, with a possible D match to TRBD1 (5 bases). Trimming cost V 0 bases and J 7 bases, with 10 bases left between them. In germline, CDR1 is SGHRS, CDR2 YFSETQ. This CDR3 has 13 amino acids. CDR3 coding DNA: TGCGCCAGCAGCTTGGGGTCGGGGGGTGAAGCTTTCTTT. As protein: CASSLGSGGEAFF.

As DNA, the CDR3 is TGTGCCAGCAGCCAACTTGGGCAGCCCACGAACACTGAAGCTTTCTTT. It codes for CASSQLGQPTNTEAFF. The chain recombines TRBV3-1 with TRBJ1-1, with D unresolved. The CDR3 length is 16 residues. V dropped 2 bases and J dropped 1 base, with 14 bases sitting between them. Germline V gene lookup returns CDR1 LGHDT and CDR2 YNNKEL (reference sequence). The whole variable domain, filled in from reference TRBV3-1 and TRBJ1-1, reads DTAVSQTPKYLVTQMGNDKSIKCEQNLGHDTMYWYKQDSKKFLKIMFSYNNKELIINETVPNRFSPKSPDKAHLNLHINSLELGDSAVYFCASSQLGQPTNTEAFFGQGTRLTVV.

This clonotype has only a few counts. The chain combines TRBV5-1 with TRBJ2-5, with D perhaps assigned TRBD1 or TRBD2 (6 bases each). The last part of the DNA fits TRBJ2-1 better; the J call may be wrong. The CDR3 runs to 13 residues. Germline V gene lookup returns CDR1 SGHRS and CDR2 YFSETQ. The CDR3 region has the DNA TGCGCCAGCAGCTTGGGGGGGGCCGCTGAGCAGTTCTTC. Translating gives CASSLGGAAEQFF.

This clonotype came up a few times. The CDR3 reads CASSYSTSPGPQETQYF. CDR3 DNA: TGTGCCAGCAGTTACTCAACCTCCCCGGGACCCCAAGAGACCCAGTACTTC. The V and J genes are TRBV6-5 and TRBJ2-5; D may be TRBD1 or TRBD2 (5 bases each). From germline, CDR1 is MNHEY and CDR2 SVGAGI. CDR3 length: 17 amino acids. The germline V and J ends were trimmed by 0 bases and 1 base, with 15 bases remaining between them.

V and J are TRBV27 and TRBJ1-2; no reliable D call. The V gene's germline CDR1 is MNHEY and CDR2 SMNVEV (reference sequence). This CDR3 has 14 amino acids. Trimming pared 5 bases from V and 8 bases from J, leaving 18 bases between. CDR3 DNA sequence: TGTGCCAGCAGTCCCCACGGAACTCAAGGGGGCTACACCTTC. This codes for CASSPHGTQGGYTF.